A selection of T cell receptor beta chains follows, all from one sample in a study of blood T cell repertoires in COVID-19. Profiling relied on immunoSEQ multiplex PCR, and the TCRdb table lists in-frame clones only, not all of them. The table has around 280,000 clones, about 90% seen once. Material: PBMCs or T cells enriched from blood (not recorded which). The receptors originated from a woman aged 18-29 years with acute COVID-19. The CDR3 runs from the conserved cysteine through the conserved F or W. Fields, in order: clone size, D gene, J gene, V gene, CDR3 DNA, CDR3 protein. A D gene is named only where the DNA matches it firmly. Part of the rows lack a size; the others show once, few, many or a class for expanded clones.

few | TRBD1 | TRBJ1-1 | TRBV6-5 | TGTGCCAGCAGTCGCCGGACAGGGAAGAACACTGAAGCTTTCTTT | CASSRRTGKNTEAFF
NA | NA | TRBJ2-7 | TRBV11-2 | TGTGCCAGCAGCTTAGTTTCGGGGAATAACGAGCAGTACTTC | CASSLVSGNNEQYF
NA | NA | TRBJ1-5 | TRBV28 | TGTGCCAGCAGTTCCCGGGGGTCATGGGGCAAGGGCGAGTATAGCAATCAGCCCCAGCATTTT | CASSSRGSWGKGEYSNQPQHF
NA | NA | TRBJ2-7 | TRBV4-1 | TGCGCCAGCAGCCTATCGGGGTATGGACGCGCAACCGCCGCCTACGAGCAGTACTTC | CASSLSGYGRATAAYEQYF
NA | NA | TRBJ1-2 | TRBV6-6 | TGTGCCAGCAGTTACGGCCAATCTAACTATGGCTACACCTTC | CASSYGQSNYGYTF
NA | NA | TRBJ1-4 | TRBV14 | TGTGCCAGCAGCCAAAGAGGTGGTGAAAAACTGTTTTTT | CASSQRGGEKLFF
NA | NA | TRBJ1-6 | TRBV14 | TGTGCCAGCAGCCAAGCCAGGGGACGGTCACCCCTCCACTTT | CASSQARGRSPLHF
NA | NA | TRBJ1-5 | TRBV29-1 | TGCAGCGTTGAAGAGCGGAGGGTCAATCAGCCCCAGCATTTT | CSVEERRVNQPQHF
NA | TRBD2 | TRBJ2-2 | TRBV4-1 | TGCGCCAGCAGCCAAAAAGGGACTAGCGGGAGCACCGGGGAGCTGTTTTTT | CASSQKGTSGSTGELFF
NA | TRBD1 | TRBJ1-5 | TRBV28 | TGTGCCAGCAGTCCAGAGTCAGGGGGACAGCCCCAGCATTTT | CASSPESGGQPQHF